A single sample is the source of the 14 T cell receptor beta chains below, sequenced in a study of neurological immune-mediated disorders. TCRdb independently ran MiXCR on the 5' RACE reads; one entry per CDR3 protein. The data show just under 60,000 distinct CDR3 sequences, with 2% to 3% seen just once and approximately 3% held by the top ten. The sample was PBMCs. These receptors were obtained from a man aged 45-65 years with multiple sclerosis.

This clonotype occurred many times. V is TRBV10-3 and J is TRBJ2-5; D might be TRBD2 (6 bases). Germline lookup yields CDR1 ENHRY and CDR2 SYGVKD. The CDR3 sequence is 13 residues long. V shed 8 bases and J shed 5 bases, with 15 bases lying between them. The CDR3 region has the DNA TGTGCCATCCGGGGGATGCCCGAGGAGACCCAGTACTTC. Translating it yields CAIRGMPEETQYF.

This clonotype came up many times. The chain links TRBV28 to TRBJ2-7; perhaps TRBD1 as D (5 bases). Deletions cut 2 bases from V and 11 bases from J, with 19 bases between. The CDR3 loop spans 14 amino acids. CDR1 is MDHEN and CDR2 is SYDVKM in the germline V gene. The CDR3 nucleotides are TGTGCCAGCAGTTTACCCAGCGCGACAGCCTCGGAGTACTTC. It codes for CASSLPSATASEYF.

This clonotype was counted at least ten times. The chain is built from TRBV7-2 and TRBJ2-4; TRBD2 agrees at 8 bases. This CDR3 is 15 amino acids long. The V gene end was trimmed by 1 base and the J gene end by 5 bases; junction bases not matched to a gene: 4. Per the germline V gene, CDR1 is SGHTA and CDR2 is FQGNSA. The CDR3 loop is CASSLDAGGENIQYF. The CDR3, as DNA: TGTGCCAGCAGCTTAGACGCGGGGGGCGAAAACATTCAGTACTTC.

This clonotype was observed at least ten times. This rearrangement joins TRBV5-1 to TRBJ2-7; D is ambiguous. Germline V gene sequence: CDR1 SGHRS, CDR2 YFSETQ. This CDR3 spans 15 amino acids. Trimming took off 4 bases at V and 4 bases at J, with 18 bases between the two ends. Here the CDR3 DNA reads TGCGCCAGCAGCCAAGAACCCTTGTCGAGGTACGAGCAGTACTTC. This sequence encodes CASSQEPLSRYEQYF.

In its sample, this clonotype was seen many times. The chain recombines TRBV20-1 with TRBJ1-1, with TRBD1 identical over 9 bases. From germline, CDR1 is DFQATT and CDR2 SNEGSKA (reference sequence). This CDR3 has 15 amino acids. V was clipped by 5 bases and J by 0 bases; unmatched bases: 7. The chain's CDR3 is CSARPGTGLNTEAFF. The CDR3 DNA is TGCAGTGCTCGTCCCGGGACAGGGCTGAACACTGAAGCTTTCTTT.

Ten or more counts support this clonotype. The gene calls are TRBV7-2 and TRBJ1-6, with D tentatively TRBD1 (5 bases). The germline V gene encodes CDR1 SGHTA and CDR2 FQGNSA. This CDR3 has 14 amino acids. V was pared by 3 bases and J by 4 bases, with 7 bases between. The CDR3, as DNA: TGTGCCAGCAGCTTGACAGTTTATAATTCACCCCTCCACTTT. Protein sequence: CASSLTVYNSPLHF.

This clonotype has a handful of counts. The CDR3 nucleotides are TGTGCCAGCTCAGAACAGGGAAGGGACACTGAAGCTTTCTTT. This gives the protein CASSEQGRDTEAFF. The chain has TRBV18 and TRBJ1-1, with D possibly being TRBD1 (6 bases). The germline V and J ends were trimmed by 5 bases and 3 bases, with 13 bases remaining between them. Looked up from germline, CDR1 is KGHSH and CDR2 is LQKENI. The CDR3 is made up of 14 amino acids.

This clonotype was counted ten times or more. V gene TRBV5-1 combines with J gene TRBJ2-5; no reliable D call. V was trimmed by 1 base and J by 1 base, leaving 11 bases between them. Germline CDR1 SGHRS, CDR2 YFSETQ. The CDR3 length is 15 residues. CDR3 residues: CASSLSASTQETQYF. The CDR3 coding sequence is TGCGCCAGCAGCTTGTCCGCAAGTACCCAAGAGACCCAGTACTTC.

This clonotype came up many times. The chain is built from TRBV3-1 and TRBJ1-2; D possibly corresponds to TRBD1 (5 bases). The CDR3 totals 15 residues. Germline V gene data show CDR1 as LGHDT and CDR2 as YNNKEL (reference sequence). The ends were cut back, 4 bases at V and 4 bases at J, with 16 bases in the middle. The CDR3 sequence is CASSLGASEIYGYTF. The CDR3 DNA reads as TGTGCCAGCAGCCTCGGGGCTTCGGAAATCTATGGCTACACCTTC.

This clonotype was found many times. V is TRBV20-1 and J is TRBJ1-4; D is unresolved. V dropped 0 bases and J dropped 7 bases, with 12 bases sitting between them. Germline assignment: CDR1 DFQATT and CDR2 SNEGSKA (reference sequence). The CDR3 totals 14 residues. CDR3 sequence reads: CSAREASEAEKLFF. CDR3 coding DNA: TGCAGTGCTAGAGAAGCGTCCGAGGCTGAAAAACTGTTTTTT.

There are many counts of this clonotype. The genes are TRBV6-2 or TRBV6-3 and TRBJ2-2; perhaps TRBD2 as D (7 bases). Germline assignment: CDR1 MNHEY and CDR2 SVGEGT. This CDR3 comprises 16 residues. With 2 bases removed from V and 0 bases from J, the gap between germline ends came to 10 bases. This chain's CDR3 is CASSYLGGPNTGELFF. The CDR3 bases are TGTGCCAGCAGTTACCTGGGGGGGCCGAACACCGGGGAGCTGTTTTTT.

This clonotype was recorded many times. V and J are TRBV10-2 and TRBJ2-2; D remains unclear. Trimming pared 6 bases from V and 0 bases from J, leaving 5 bases between. The CDR3 runs 13 residues. Germline CDR1 reads WSHSY; CDR2 reads SAAADI. CDR3 in DNA: TGCGCCAGCAGATCGACGAACACCGGGGAGCTGTTTTTT. Its translation: CASRSTNTGELFF.

This clonotype was seen many times. The chain has TRBV28 and TRBJ2-1; 8 bases match TRBD2. With V trimmed by 7 bases and J by 0 bases, 17 bases remained unmatched. This CDR3 spans 19 amino acids. Germline-derived CDR1 and CDR2 are MDHEN and SYDVKM. The CDR3 sequence is CASTFVFTSGENSYNEQFF. CDR3 nucleotides: TGTGCCAGCACTTTCGTATTCACTAGCGGTGAGAACTCCTACAATGAGCAGTTCTTC.

This clonotype has ten or more counts. The V and J genes are TRBV7-2 and TRBJ1-2; D not certain. V lost 1 base, J lost 8 bases, and 11 bases lay in between. CDR3 length: 13 amino acids. Germline-derived CDR1 and CDR2 are SGHTA and FQGNSA. The CDR3, as DNA: TGTGCCAGCAGCTTAGTTGGGGAGGAAGGCTACACCTTC. Protein: CASSLVGEEGYTF.